These 29 T cell receptor beta chains originate from one sample sequenced in a study of T cell responses to AZD1222 COVID-19 vaccine. Measured with immunoSEQ multiplex PCR; TCRdb has only the in-frame clones, and not every one. The repertoire holds 85,000 or so clones, just over 85% seen once, with around 5.9% in the top ten. The sample was peripheral blood, taken 28 days after the second AZD1222 dose. The source is an adult who received the AZD1222 COVID-19 vaccine.

The gene calls are TRBV20-1 and TRBJ1-2, with D perhaps TRBD1 (6 bases). Germline V gene data show CDR1 as DFQATT and CDR2 as SNEGSKA (reference sequence). V gave up 8 bases and J gave up 6 bases, with 13 bases separating them. CDR3 length: 11 residues. CDR3 residues: CSPTGGHGYTF. The CDR3 coding sequence is TGCAGTCCGACCGGGGGGCATGGCTACACCTTC.

The chain carries TRBV4-2 and TRBJ1-6; TRBD1 matches at 11 bases. The V gene's germline CDR1 is LGHNA and CDR2 YNFKEQ. The CDR3 loop spans 17 amino acids. Trimming at V came to 0 bases and at J to 8 bases, leaving 6 bases not matched to a gene. The chain's CDR3 is CASSQDGQGARYSPLHF. The CDR3 DNA reads TGTGCCAGCAGCCAAGATGGACAGGGGGCCCGTTATTCACCCCTCCACTTT.

The CDR3, as DNA: TGTGCCAGCAGTCTTACCCCCAGGGTTCAGCCCCAGCATTTT. It specifies CASSLTPRVQPQHF. V gene TRBV28 combines with J gene TRBJ1-5, with D perhaps matching TRBD1 (5 bases). The V end was cut by 5 bases, the J end by 6 bases, with 14 bases between. CDR1 and CDR2 from the germline V gene are MDHEN and SYDVKM. CDR3 size: 14 residues.

This clone has only a few counts. This chain joins TRBV15 and TRBJ2-3; no reliable D call. The CDR3 consists of 13 residues. The V gene's germline CDR1 is LNHNV and CDR2 YYDKDF (reference sequence). V was clipped by 1 base and J by 4 bases, with 6 bases between them. CDR3 residues: CATSRGQSDTQYF. CDR3 bases: TGTGCCACCAGCAGAGGGCAGTCAGATACGCAGTATTTT.

The chain carries TRBV5-1 and TRBJ2-7; D is unresolved. Trimming stripped 1 base from V and 6 bases from J, with 11 bases between. Germline lookup yields CDR1 SGHRS and CDR2 YFSETQ. The CDR3 loop spans 13 amino acids. CDR3 nucleotide sequence: TGCGCCAGCAGCTTGTCGTTCTCCGGCGAGCAGTACTTC. As protein: CASSLSFSGEQYF.

V is TRBV7-2 and J is TRBJ2-5, with D unclear. The CDR3 has 14 residues. Trimming took 1 base from V and 2 from J, leaving 8 bases between them. Germline lookup yields CDR1 SGHTA and CDR2 FQGNSA. The CDR3 loop reads CASSLGNPQETQYF. The CDR3 coding sequence is TGTGCCAGCAGCTTAGGAAATCCTCAAGAGACCCAGTACTTC.

This clone is medium-sized within its sample. V and J are TRBV2 and TRBJ2-1, with a possible D match to TRBD1 (7 bases). The CDR3 has 14 amino acids. V was shortened by 10 bases and J by 5 bases, with 18 bases between the two germline ends. Germline assignment: CDR1 SNHLY and CDR2 FYNNEI. CDR3 nucleotides: TGTGCCATTGCGGGACAGAACGGGGACAATGAGCAGTTCTTC. It codes for CAIAGQNGDNEQFF.

This clone turned up a few times. The genes are TRBV5-5 and TRBJ1-6, with a weak D call TRBD1 (5 bases). This CDR3 is built from 14 residues. Trimming took off 2 bases at V and 8 bases at J, with 11 bases between the two ends. Looked up from germline, CDR1 is SGHKS and CDR2 is YYEKEE (reference sequence). CDR3 residues: CASSLQRGDSPLHF. Written as DNA, the CDR3 is TGTGCCAGCAGCTTACAGCGAGGGGATTCACCCCTCCACTTT.

This clone was found a few times. CDR3: CASSQDGRRQYF. DNA of the CDR3: TGCGCCAGCAGCCAAGATGGCCGTCGGCAGTACTTC. This chain joins TRBV4-1 and TRBJ2-7; unclear D gene. CDR1 MGHRA and CDR2 YSYEKL come from the germline V gene. The ends were cut back, 0 bases at V and 9 bases at J, with 9 bases in the middle. This CDR3 region has 12 residues.

This clone was counted only a few times. The chain has TRBV9 and TRBJ2-5; tentatively, D is TRBD1 (5 bases). Germline assignment: CDR1 SGDLS and CDR2 YYNGEE. V gave up 0 bases and J gave up 5 bases, with 11 bases separating them. CDR3 size: 14 residues. The CDR3 DNA reads as TGTGCCAGCAGCGTAGCCCAGGGTGGCGAGACCCAGTACTTC. Amino acid sequence: CASSVAQGGETQYF. Complete variable domain (other parts from reference TRBV9 and TRBJ2-5): DSGVTQTPKHLITATGQRVTLRCSPRSGDLSVYWYQQSLDQGLQFLIQYYNGEERAKGNILERFSAQQFPDLHSELNLSSLELGDSALYFCASSVAQGGETQYFGPGTRLLVL.

The chain joins TRBV4-3 to TRBJ2-3; 13 nucleotides agree with TRBD2. Germline V lookup: CDR1 LGHNA, CDR2 YSLEER. The CDR3 length is 15 residues. V dropped 0 bases and J dropped 9; count of bases not matched to a gene: 3. DNA for the CDR3: TGCGCCAGCAGCCAAGAACTAGCGGGAGGGGGGACGCAGTATTTT. Protein sequence: CASSQELAGGGTQYF.

The rearrangement links TRBV27 to TRBJ2-7, with 9 bases lining up with TRBD2. The germline gives CDR1 MNHEY, CDR2 SMNVEV (reference sequence). V shed 3 bases and J 0 bases; nucleotides not matched to a gene: 3. CDR3 length equals 15 residues. CDR3 sequence (DNA): TGTGCCAGCAGTTTGGTTAGCGGGAGCTCCTACGAGCAGTACTTC. It encodes CASSLVSGSSYEQYF.

The V call is TRBV28, the J call TRBJ2-5, with 12 bases matching TRBD2. The germline V gene encodes CDR1 MDHEN and CDR2 SYDVKM. CDR3 length: 15 residues. With 6 bases clipped from V and 4 bases from J, the junction kept 6 bases outside the gene matches. DNA of the CDR3: TGTGCCAGCAGCCCAACGGGACTAGCGGGAGAGACCCAGTACTTC. Translation: CASSPTGLAGETQYF.

V gene TRBV6-5 combines with J gene TRBJ1-5, with D possibly TRBD1 on 5 matching bases. Trimming stripped 6 bases from V and 6 bases from J, with 18 bases between. The CDR3 has 15 residues. CDR1 is MNHEY, CDR2 SVGAGI, per germline. Written as DNA, the CDR3 is TGTGCCAGCAGCAGATCCGGGACGCCAACTCAGCCCCAGCATTTT. It codes for CASSRSGTPTQPQHF.

The genes are TRBV2 and TRBJ2-1; 9 bases line up with TRBD1. This CDR3 spans 15 amino acids. V trimming: 5 bases; J trimming: 4 bases; junction bases outside the gene matches: 6. Per germline, CDR1 SNHLY and CDR2 FYNNEI. The CDR3 here is CASSLDRGRYNEQFF. In DNA form, the CDR3 reads TGTGCCAGCAGTCTGGACAGGGGACGATACAATGAGCAGTTCTTC. Together with reference TRBV2 and TRBJ2-1, the CDR3 gives the full variable domain: EPEVTQTPSHQVTQMGQEVILRCVPISNHLYFYWYRQILGQKVEFLVSFYNNEISEKSEIFDDQFSVERPDGSNFTLKIRSTKLEDSAMYFCASSLDRGRYNEQFFGPGTRLTVL.

The V gene is TRBV28, the J gene TRBJ2-5, with D maybe TRBD1 (6 bases). The CDR3 is 14 amino acids. V was pared by 6 bases and J by 3 bases, with 14 bases between. Germline CDR1 MDHEN, CDR2 SYDVKM. For the CDR3, the DNA is TGTGCCAGCAGCAGAGGGGGTGGGGAAGAGACCCAGTACTTC. It is translated as CASSRGGGEETQYF. Full variable domain (missing parts from reference TRBV28 and TRBJ2-5): DVKVTQSSRYLVKRTGEKVFLECVQDMDHENMFWYRQDPGLGLRLIYFSYDVKMKEKGDIPEGYSVSREKKERFSLILESASTNQTSMYLCASSRGGGEETQYFGPGTRLLVL.

V and J are TRBV11-2 and TRBJ1-1, with D perhaps TRBD1 (6 bases). Trimming removed 4 bases at V and 4 bases at J, with 10 bases between. The CDR3 extends over 13 amino acids. The germline CDR1 and CDR2 sequences are SGHAT and FQNNGV. The CDR3 DNA is TGTGCCAGCAGCTCACAGGGAGGCACTGAAGCTTTCTTT. It specifies CASSSQGGTEAFF.

The V gene is TRBV20-1, the J gene TRBJ2-7; 10 bases are a match to TRBD1. Germline CDR1 and CDR2: DFQATT and SNEGSKA (reference sequence). The V and J ends lost 3 bases and 3 bases, in that order; junction bases with no gene match: 5. The CDR3 extends over 14 amino acids. The CDR3 DNA follows: TGCAGTGCTAGTATCGGGACAGGGGACTACGAGCAGTACTTC. This sequence encodes CSASIGTGDYEQYF.

The chain carries TRBV28 and TRBJ2-7, with D possibly TRBD1 on 6 matching bases. Germline CDR1 MDHEN, CDR2 SYDVKM. The V end lost 4 bases, the J end lost 8 bases, and 12 bases lay between the germline ends. This CDR3 has 12 residues. The CDR3 sequence: CASSWDKRKQYF. CDR3 DNA sequence: TGTGCCAGCAGTTGGGACAAGAGGAAGCAGTACTTC.

V gene TRBV28 combines with J gene TRBJ2-7, with D tentatively TRBD1 or TRBD2 (5 bases each). Trimming stripped 3 bases from V and 5 bases from J, with 14 bases between. Germline CDR1 reads MDHEN; CDR2 reads SYDVKM. CDR3 length: 14 residues. This chain's CDR3 is CASSFFGTSDEQYF. In nucleotides, the CDR3 is TGTGCCAGCAGTTTTTTTGGGACGTCTGACGAGCAGTACTTC.

The chain carries TRBV19 and TRBJ2-2, with a tentative D call TRBD2 (5 bases). The CDR3 is made up of 14 amino acids. Germline V CDR1 and CDR2: LNHDA, SQIVND (reference sequence). V was pared by 6 bases and J by 6 bases, with 14 bases between. The chain's CDR3 is CASSPPGIPGELFF. The CDR3 bases are TGTGCCAGTAGCCCTCCGGGGATACCCGGGGAGCTGTTTTTT.

The rearrangement links TRBV11-1 to TRBJ1-4, with 8 bases fitting TRBD1. The length of the CDR3 is 15 residues. Per the germline V gene, CDR1 is SGHAT and CDR2 is FQDESV (reference sequence). Trimming at V came to 5 bases and at J to 0 bases, leaving 2 bases not matched to a gene. The CDR3 DNA reads as TGTGCCAGCAGCCCACAGGGGGCAACTAATGAAAAACTGTTTTTT. Amino acid sequence: CASSPQGATNEKLFF.

This chain uses TRBV6-2 or TRBV6-3 with TRBJ2-3, with no clear D. Germline loops: CDR1 MNHEY, CDR2 SVGEGT. CDR3 length: 13 amino acids. V was clipped by 2 bases and J by 3 bases, with 6 bases between them. The CDR3 here is CASSYPTTDTQYF. The CDR3 bases are TGTGCCAGCAGTTACCCCACTACAGATACGCAGTATTTT.

The chain carries TRBV7-2 and TRBJ1-1; D gene ambiguous. CDR3 size: 14 residues. V lost 4 bases and J 8 bases, leaving 17 bases between the germline ends. The germline CDR1 and CDR2 sequences are SGHTA and FQGNSA. The CDR3 loop is CASSSTSLVVEAFF. The CDR3 nucleotides are TGTGCCAGCAGCTCCACCTCGCTGGTTGTGGAAGCTTTCTTT.

This clone was recorded a few times. The chain joins TRBV19 to TRBJ1-3; D perhaps matches TRBD1 (6 bases). Germline CDR1 is LNHDA and CDR2 is SQIVND (reference sequence). V dropped 7 bases and J dropped 4 bases, with 14 bases sitting between them. The CDR3 has 14 amino acids. CDR3: CASKEGGNGNTIYF. In DNA form, the CDR3 reads TGTGCCAGTAAGGAAGGGGGAAACGGAAACACCATATATTTT.

The V call is TRBV5-1, the J call TRBJ2-7; D ambiguous. The V end was cut by 0 bases, the J end by 2 bases, with 12 bases between. The CDR3 is 15 residues long. Germline lookup yields CDR1 SGHRS and CDR2 YFSETQ. CDR3 region: CASSLEARQAYEQYF. The CDR3 DNA reads as TGCGCCAGCAGCTTGGAGGCCAGGCAGGCCTACGAGCAGTACTTC.

This clone is a singleton in its sample. The rearrangement uses TRBV12-3 or TRBV12-4 and TRBJ2-7; 8 bases map to TRBD1. CDR3 length: 13 amino acids. The J segment lost 2 bases and the V segment lost 5 bases, leaving 2 bases of the junction unmatched. CDR3 region: CASSKQGAYEQYF. The CDR3 DNA reads as TGTGCCAGCAGTAAACAGGGGGCCTACGAGCAGTACTTC.

Here the CDR3 reads CASSQGTGNQPQHF. CDR3 in DNA: TGCGCCAGCAGCCAGGGGACAGGGAATCAGCCCCAGCATTTT. This sequence joins TRBV4-1 and TRBJ1-5; TRBD1 matches 9 bases. The J segment lost 4 bases and the V segment lost 3 bases, leaving 1 base of the junction unmatched. CDR3 length equals 14 residues. The germline V gene encodes CDR1 MGHRA and CDR2 YSYEKL.

The chain joins TRBV10-3 to TRBJ2-7; D is tentatively TRBD1 or TRBD2 (5 bases each). CDR1 ENHRY and CDR2 SYGVKD come from the germline V gene. V shed 8 bases and J shed 3 bases, with 14 bases lying between them. This CDR3 spans 13 amino acids. The CDR3: CAIRLSGSYEQYF. For the CDR3, the DNA is TGTGCCATCCGCCTCTCAGGGAGCTACGAGCAGTACTTC.